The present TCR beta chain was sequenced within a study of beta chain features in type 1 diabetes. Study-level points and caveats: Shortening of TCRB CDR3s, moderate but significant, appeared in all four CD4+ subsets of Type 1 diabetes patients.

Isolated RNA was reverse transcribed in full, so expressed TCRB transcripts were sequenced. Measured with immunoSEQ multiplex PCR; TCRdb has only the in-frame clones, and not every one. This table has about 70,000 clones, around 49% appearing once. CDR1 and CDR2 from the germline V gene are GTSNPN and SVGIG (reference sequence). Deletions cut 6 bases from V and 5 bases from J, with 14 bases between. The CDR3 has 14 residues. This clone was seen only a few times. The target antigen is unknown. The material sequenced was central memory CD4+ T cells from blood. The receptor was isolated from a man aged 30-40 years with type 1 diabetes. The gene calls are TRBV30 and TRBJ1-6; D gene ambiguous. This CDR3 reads CACREWADNSPLHF. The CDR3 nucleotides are TGTGCCTGCCGGGAGTGGGCAGATAATTCACCCCTCCACTTT.